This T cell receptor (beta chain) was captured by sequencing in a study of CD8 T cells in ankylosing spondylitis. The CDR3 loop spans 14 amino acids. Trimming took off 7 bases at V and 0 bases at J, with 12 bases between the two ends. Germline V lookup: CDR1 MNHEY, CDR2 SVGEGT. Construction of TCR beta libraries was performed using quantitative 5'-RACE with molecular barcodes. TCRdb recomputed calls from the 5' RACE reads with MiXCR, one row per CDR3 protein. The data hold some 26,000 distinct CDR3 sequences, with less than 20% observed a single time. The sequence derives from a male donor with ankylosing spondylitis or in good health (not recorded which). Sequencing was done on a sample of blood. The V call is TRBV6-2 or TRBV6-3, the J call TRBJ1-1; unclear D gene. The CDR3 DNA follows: TGTGCCAGCAATGGAGGGCGGATGAACACTGAAGCTTTCTTT. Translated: CASNGGRMNTEAFF.